The entry below gives a single T cell receptor beta chain sequence along with its context. This clonotype was seen ten or more times. Which antigen it targets is not known. Base qualities were left out, and no much larger clone turns up one base away. TCR beta CDR3 regions were amplified from RNA transcripts for repertoire sequencing. A first-round RT-PCR used HTBI primers with the Qiagen OneStep RT-PCR kit, followed by a second-round multiplex PCR, size selection and purification. The libraries underwent paired-end sequencing with 100 bp reads on an Illumina HiSeq2000. The study's processing was this. Reads were processed with SOAPnuke, discarding reads with adapters, uncalled bases, mean Phred below 15, or no exact constant-primer or identifier match. COPE v1.2.5 was used to merge the high-quality paired reads. Clonotypes were defined as unique nucleotide sequences and were aligned to IMGT TRB V, D and J references using MiTCR v1.1. Only V-J combinations with frequency above 0.0001 were analysed, covering 99% to 99.2% of repertoires. For each V-J combination, a TCR clonal expansion and chaos score was defined as the ratio of F50 clonal expansion to chaos observed in the TCRdist matrix. Features were reduced by Welch's t-statistics and random forest to roughly 14 V-J combinations, which fed a naive Bayes classifier. Thyroid-blood repertoire similarity was quantified with the Morisita-Horn index. TCRdb applied fastp at Q25 and MiXCR to the public reads, then kept only in-frame beta chains. A single entry per CDR3 protein holds the most common genes and DNA from its merged rows. TCRdb, rather than the study authors, made the V and J calls. The sample includes hundreds of thousands of distinct CDR3 sequences, with approximately 40% observed a single time. Less than 55% of the sample is held by the ten biggest clonotypes.

Trimming takes 3 bases from V and 0 bases from J, and the germline ends sit 8 bases apart. Inclusive of the bounding cysteine and phenylalanine, the CDR3 is 14 residues long. The CDR3 DNA has 42 bases and is translated from base 1. Reading the germline V gene gives CDR1 ENHRY and CDR2 SYGVKD. Ophthalmopathy patients had moderately to severely active disease, Clinical Activity Score of at least 3, NOSPECS grade of at least 4, and disease duration under 3 months. Anyone with other autoimmune diseases, uncontrolled infections, pregnancy or lactation was excluded from the study. Diagnosis relied on clinical symptoms, serum thyroxine, TRAb, thyroid ultrasound and orbital computed tomography. Using Ficoll-Paque density gradient centrifugation, PBMCs were isolated from less than 13 ml of fresh peripheral blood. Total RNA was extracted using Trizol reagent, and RNA quality was checked on an Agilent 2100 Bioanalyzer.

This sample is part of a study of Graves' ophthalmopathy and Graves' hyperthyroidism (dated by TCRdb to 2016 to 2018). In the study overall: Peripheral blood was collected at initial diagnosis, prior to any treatment. To tell Graves' ophthalmopathy apart from Graves' hyperthyroidism, and to predict which patients would progress to ophthalmopathy, the study relied on TCR beta repertoire signatures. In total, around 130 blood samples were TCR-sequenced: some 40 ophthalmopathy, some 72 hyperthyroidism and roughly 17 hyperthyroidism-to-ophthalmopathy patients. To explore V-J signatures that distinguish ophthalmopathy from hyperthyroidism, a discovery set of about a hundred patients was enrolled, made up of about 40 with ophthalmopathy and 57 with stable hyperthyroidism. For independent validation, a separate cohort was made up of 18 hyperthyroidism patients plus 17 patients who later progressed from hyperthyroidism to ophthalmopathy. T-cell repertoires of thyroid tissue and blood were compared in about six hyperthyroidism patients. Following sampling, methimazole starting at 30 mg daily was administered to hyperthyroidism patients, and high-dose intravenous methylprednisolone was administered to ophthalmopathy patients. Overall study results and their limits: Most of the expanded thyroid clonotypes with a frequency above 0.001 were also detected in blood, and it was suggested that the thyroid immune response may be reflected by blood repertoires. In cross-validation, the 13-signature model distinguished ophthalmopathy from stable hyperthyroidism with approximately 88% sensitivity and around 81% specificity, and in the test set the corresponding values were approximately 79% and 70%. In validation, the model predicted ophthalmopathy progression with about 64% sensitivity and 72.22% specificity; roughly 11 predicted patients were CT-confirmed with GO in a median of 6.5 months. No statistical method was used to set the sample size in advance, and the investigators knew which group each participant was assigned to.

The sequence links TRBV10-3 to TRBJ1-2; the D segment cannot be called with confidence. The sample consisted of peripheral blood. The clonotype comes from an adult man with Graves' ophthalmopathy. The sequenced DNA: TGTGCCATCAGTGATGAAGGTTCTAACTATGGCTACACCTTC. Translated, it reads CAISDEGSNYGYTF.